Following are 19 T cell receptor beta chains from one sample sequenced in a study of OX40 agonist ivuxolimab in advanced cancers. TCRdb's copy holds only in-frame clones and misses some; the assay was immunoSEQ multiplex PCR. The sample carries around 100,000 clones, around 93% recorded once. The sample consisted of CD4+ or CD8+ T cells sorted from blood, taken in a trial of the OX40 agonist ivuxolimab. These receptor sequences come from an adult with an advanced solid tumor such as melanoma, head and neck, liver or kidney cancer.

This clone was counted a single time. The chain is built from TRBV14 and TRBJ2-1; weak D call: TRBD1 (6 bases). The germline gives CDR1 SGHDN, CDR2 FVKESK. The CDR3 sequence is 16 residues long. V was cut by 4 bases and J by 6 bases, with 19 bases left in between. The CDR3 reads CASSPYWQGFTNEQFF. As DNA, the CDR3 is TGTGCCAGCAGCCCCTACTGGCAGGGGTTCACCAATGAGCAGTTCTTC.

As DNA, the CDR3 is TGCAGCGTTGATTCCTATGTCAATGAGCAGTTCTTC. It specifies CSVDSYVNEQFF. This chain joins TRBV29-1 and TRBJ2-1, with no clear D. Germline V gene lookup returns CDR1 SQVTM and CDR2 ANQGSEA. Trimming took 3 bases from V and 6 from J, leaving 9 bases between them. The CDR3 runs to 12 residues.

The count of this clone is one. V usage is TRBV4-3 and J usage is TRBJ1-2; D might be TRBD1 (5 bases). The length of the CDR3 is 14 residues. Germline assignment: CDR1 LGHNA and CDR2 YSLEER. V lost 4 bases and J lost 3, with 12 bases in between. The CDR3 loop is CASSPRDGDYGYTF. For the CDR3, the DNA is TGCGCCAGCAGCCCTCGGGACGGTGACTATGGCTACACCTTC.

The chain couples TRBV30 to TRBJ2-4; TRBD2 might be the D (6 bases). The germline V gene encodes CDR1 GTSNPN and CDR2 SVGIG (reference sequence). The CDR3 covers 17 residues. The V end lost 3 bases, the J end lost 1 base, and 19 bases lay between the germline ends. CDR3: CAWSKKEGLAAKNIQYF. The CDR3 DNA is TGTGCCTGGAGCAAGAAGGAGGGCCTCGCTGCCAAAAACATTCAGTACTTC.

The chain joins TRBV7-8 to TRBJ2-3, with D uncertain. V was cut by 5 bases and J by 1 base, with 19 bases left in between. This CDR3 has 17 amino acids. Looked up from germline, CDR1 is SGHVS and CDR2 is FQNEAQ. The CDR3 spells CASSPQRNPRGTDTQYF. In DNA, the CDR3 is TGTGCCAGCAGCCCCCAAAGGAACCCCCGGGGCACAGATACGCAGTATTTT. Using reference TRBV7-8 and TRBJ2-3 for the parts outside the CDR3, the full variable domain is GAGVSQSPRYKVAKRGQDVALRCDPISGHVSLFWYQQALGQGPEFLTYFQNEAQLDKSGLPSDRFFAERPEGSVSTLKIQRTQQEDSAVYLCASSPQRNPRGTDTQYFGPGTRLTVL.

This clone was detected only once. The chain couples TRBV11-3 to TRBJ2-1; 7 bases line up with TRBD2. Germline V gene sequence: CDR1 SGHNT, CDR2 YENEEA. The CDR3 spans 13 residues. V was pared by 4 bases and J by 6 bases, with 3 bases of the junction left unmatched. CDR3 DNA: TGTGCCAGCAGCTGGACTAGTGTCAATGAGCAGTTCTTC. It yields the protein CASSWTSVNEQFF.

This chain links TRBV28 with TRBJ2-3, with 8 bases matching TRBD2. This CDR3 comprises 15 residues. CDR1 MDHEN and CDR2 SYDVKM come from the germline V gene. V lost 5 bases to trimming and J lost 4 bases; unmatched junction nucleotides: 8. CDR3 in amino acids: CASSPAGVDADTQYF. The DNA for the CDR3 is TGTGCCAGCAGTCCAGCGGGAGTGGACGCAGATACGCAGTATTTT. The full variable domain, its missing parts supplied by reference TRBV28 and TRBJ2-3, is DVKVTQSSRYLVKRTGEKVFLECVQDMDHENMFWYRQDPGLGLRLIYFSYDVKMKEKGDIPEGYSVSREKKERFSLILESASTNQTSMYLCASSPAGVDADTQYFGPGTRLTVL.

The V gene is TRBV15, the J gene TRBJ2-7; 9 bases agree with TRBD2. Germline assignment: CDR1 LNHNV and CDR2 YYDKDF (reference sequence). Trimming cost V 2 bases and J 0 bases; bases outside gene matches: 8. CDR3 length equals 17 residues. The CDR3 region has the DNA TGTGCCACCAGCAGACCTATGACTAGCGGAGACTCCTACGAGCAGTACTTC. Protein product: CATSRPMTSGDSYEQYF.

The rearrangement uses TRBV5-1 and TRBJ1-1; D is unclear. The V and J ends lost 1 base and 7 bases respectively, with 17 bases between them. This CDR3 has 15 residues. CDR1 is SGHRS and CDR2 is YFSETQ in the germline V gene. The CDR3 region is CASSLFLAGDNEAFF. CDR3 DNA: TGCGCCAGCAGCTTGTTTCTAGCGGGAGACAATGAAGCTTTCTTT.

The chain combines TRBV5-5 with TRBJ1-1; 7 nucleotides line up with TRBD1. The V gene end was trimmed by 5 bases and the J gene end by 0 bases; junction bases not matched to a gene: 7. CDR1 is SGHKS and CDR2 is YYEKEE in the germline V gene (reference sequence). The CDR3 is 15 residues long. The CDR3 DNA follows: TGTGCCAGCAGGTATGACAGGGACCTGAACACTGAAGCTTTCTTT. Protein: CASRYDRDLNTEAFF.

This chain joins TRBV10-1 and TRBJ2-7, with unresolved D. This CDR3 has 11 amino acids. V was pared by 6 bases and J by 4 bases, with 7 bases between. The V gene's germline CDR1 is WNHNN and CDR2 SYGVQD (reference sequence). This chain's CDR3 is CASRPNYEQYF. For the CDR3, the DNA is TGCGCCAGCAGGCCGAATTACGAGCAGTACTTC.

The rearrangement links TRBV7-2 to TRBJ1-2; TRBD1 is a possible D gene (6 bases). Trimming took off 5 bases at V and 6 bases at J, with 13 bases between the two ends. The CDR3 runs 13 residues. From germline, CDR1 is SGHTA and CDR2 FQGNSA. The CDR3, as DNA: TGTGCCAGCAGCCCGGCTCACAGGGATGGCTACACCTTC. Translating it yields CASSPAHRDGYTF. Full variable domain (remainder filled in from reference TRBV7-2 and TRBJ1-2): GAGVSQSPSNKVTEKGKDVELRCDPISGHTALYWYRQSLGQGLEFLIYFQGNSAPDKSGLPSDRFSAERTGGSVSTLTIQRTQQEDSAVYLCASSPAHRDGYTFGSGTRLTVV.

V and J are TRBV21-1 and TRBJ1-3; the table assigns TRBD1, which was not confirmed against the DNA. TRBV21-1 is a known pseudogene. This CDR3 contains 16 residues. CDR3 loop: CASSDRGRENRNTIYF. The DNA of the CDR3 is TGTGCCAGCAGCGACAGGGGGCGCGAGAATCGAAACACCATATATTTT.

This clone was counted a few times. J is TRBJ2-1 and V is TRBV14; 8 bases align to TRBD2. V lost 5 bases to trimming and J lost 2 bases; unmatched junction nucleotides: 11. CDR1 and CDR2 from the germline V gene are SGHDN and FVKESK. The CDR3 length is 17 residues. CDR3: CASSDTGSGRTYNEQFF. In DNA, the CDR3 is TGTGCCAGCAGCGACACAGGGAGCGGGAGAACCTACAATGAGCAGTTCTTC.

In this sample, this clone turned up a few times. The gene calls are TRBV18 and TRBJ2-1, with 11 bases fitting TRBD2. This CDR3 is built from 17 residues. The V gene end was trimmed by 1 base and the J gene end by 0 bases; junction bases not matched to a gene: 2. Germline V lookup: CDR1 KGHSH, CDR2 LQKENI. CDR3: CASSPRTSGSSYNEQFF. CDR3 nucleotide sequence: TGTGCCAGCTCACCACGCACTAGCGGGAGCTCCTACAATGAGCAGTTCTTC.

The chain joins TRBV19 to TRBJ2-3, with a possible D match to TRBD1 (6 bases). CDR1 LNHDA and CDR2 SQIVND come from the germline V gene (reference sequence). V was pared by 6 bases and J by 3 bases, with 16 bases between. This CDR3 contains 15 residues. The CDR3 loop is CASSPAGTKTDTQYF. In DNA form, the CDR3 reads TGTGCCAGTAGCCCCGCCGGGACAAAGACAGATACGCAGTATTTT. The whole variable domain, remainder taken from reference TRBV19 and TRBJ2-3, is DGGITQSPKYLFRKEGQNVTLSCEQNLNHDAMYWYRQDPGQGLRLIYYSQIVNDFQKGDIAEGYSVSREKKESFPLTVTSAQKNPTAFYLCASSPAGTKTDTQYFGPGTRLTVL.

Concerning this clone: A much larger clone sits a single nucleotide away, making a read error possible. Other DNA sequences of this sample code for an identical CDR3. The chain recombines TRBV7-6 with TRBJ2-7; no reliable D call. Germline V gene lookup returns CDR1 SGHVS and CDR2 FNYEAQ. The length of the CDR3 is 12 residues. This CDR3 is CASSLGVNEQYF. The CDR3 coding sequence is TGTGCCAGCAGCTTAGGCGTAAACGAGCAGTATTTC.

The chain links TRBV6-1 to TRBJ1-2; D ambiguous. Looked up from germline, CDR1 is MNHNS and CDR2 is SASEGT. The CDR3 runs 12 residues. V was clipped by 2 bases and J by 4 bases, with 5 bases between them. For the CDR3, the DNA is TGTGCCAGCAGTGAAAGTAGCTATGGCTACACCTTC. Its protein product is CASSESSYGYTF.

This clone was picked up one time. The rearrangement uses TRBV6-5 and TRBJ2-7; D may match TRBD1 or TRBD2 (5 bases each). Germline CDR1 MNHEY, CDR2 SVGAGI. The CDR3 is 14 amino acids. The V end lost 5 bases, the J end lost 4 bases, and 15 bases lay between the germline ends. The CDR3 sequence: CASSPGDRAYEQYF. In nucleotides, the CDR3 is TGTGCCAGCAGTCCCGGGGACCGGGCTTACGAGCAGTACTTC.